This T cell receptor (beta chain) derives from a study of T cell responses to AZD1222 COVID-19 vaccine. Study findings and constraints: Increases in Spike-specific TCR breadth and depth were seen after two AZD1222 doses. Clonal diversity may have been underestimated in mostly white British donors.

The V end lost 4 bases, the J end lost 4 bases, and 16 bases lay between the germline ends. This CDR3 has 15 amino acids. Per germline, CDR1 MNHEY and CDR2 SVGAGI. Only in-frame clones appear in the TCRdb table, and some are missing; sequencing was by immunoSEQ multiplex PCR. Of more than 110,000 clones in the sample, roughly 92% were seen once. Worth noting for this clone: What it binds is unknown.

The source was peripheral blood, collected on day 0 of AZD1222 vaccination. The sequence came from an adult in good health. This rearrangement joins TRBV6-5 to TRBJ1-2; TRBD1 is a possible D gene (5 bases). The CDR3 DNA follows: TGTGCCAGCAGTTCTGGGGCAGCCGACGTCTATGGCTACACCTTC. It encodes CASSSGAADVYGYTF.